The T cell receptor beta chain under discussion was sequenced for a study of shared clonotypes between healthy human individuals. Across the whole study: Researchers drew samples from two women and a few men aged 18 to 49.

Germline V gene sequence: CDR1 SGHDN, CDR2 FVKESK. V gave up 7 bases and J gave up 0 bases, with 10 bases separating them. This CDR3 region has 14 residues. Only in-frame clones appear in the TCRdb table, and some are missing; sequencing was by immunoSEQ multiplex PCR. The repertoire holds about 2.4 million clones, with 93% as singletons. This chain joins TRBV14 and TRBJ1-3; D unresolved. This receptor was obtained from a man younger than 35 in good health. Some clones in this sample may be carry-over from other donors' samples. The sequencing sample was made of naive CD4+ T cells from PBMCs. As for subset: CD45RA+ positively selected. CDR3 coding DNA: TGTGCCAGCAAGCTCAGGACCTCTGGAAACACCATATATTTT. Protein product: CASKLRTSGNTIYF.